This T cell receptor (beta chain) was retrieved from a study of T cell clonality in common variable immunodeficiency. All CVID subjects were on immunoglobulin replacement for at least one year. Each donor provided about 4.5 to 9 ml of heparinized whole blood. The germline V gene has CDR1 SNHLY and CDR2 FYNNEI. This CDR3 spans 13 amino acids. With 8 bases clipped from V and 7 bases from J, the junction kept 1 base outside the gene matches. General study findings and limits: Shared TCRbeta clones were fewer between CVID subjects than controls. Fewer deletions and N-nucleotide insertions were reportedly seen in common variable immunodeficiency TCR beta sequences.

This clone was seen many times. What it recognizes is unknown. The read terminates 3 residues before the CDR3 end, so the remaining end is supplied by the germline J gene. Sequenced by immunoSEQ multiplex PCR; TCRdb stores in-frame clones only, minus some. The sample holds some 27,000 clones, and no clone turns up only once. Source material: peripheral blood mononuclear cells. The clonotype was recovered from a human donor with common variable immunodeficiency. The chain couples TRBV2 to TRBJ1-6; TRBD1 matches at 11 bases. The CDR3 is CASGQGANSPLHF. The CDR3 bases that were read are TGTGCCAGCGGACAGGGGGCGAATTCACCC.